This T cell receptor beta chain was identified in a study of T cell changes during pregnancy in multiple sclerosis. Here immunoSEQ multiplex PCR was the method, and the copy in TCRdb shows in-frame clones only, minus some. This sample has about 24,000 clones; 70% to 90% occur once, and the top ten carry around 8%. Trimming at V came to 6 bases and at J to 13 bases, leaving 15 bases not matched to a gene. The V gene's germline CDR1 is SQVTM and CDR2 ANQGSEA. This CDR3 region has 14 residues. The chain recombines TRBV29-1 with TRBJ2-6; 7 nucleotides line up with TRBD2. This clonotype was obtained from a female donor in good health, enrolled as a control in a pregnancy study. The starting material was CD8+ T cells from peripheral blood mononuclear cells, obtained in the first trimester of pregnancy. Written as DNA, the CDR3 is TGCAGCGTGAGTAGGGACCCCGCGGGGGAGGTCCTGACTTTC. Amino acid sequence: CSVSRDPAGEVLTF.